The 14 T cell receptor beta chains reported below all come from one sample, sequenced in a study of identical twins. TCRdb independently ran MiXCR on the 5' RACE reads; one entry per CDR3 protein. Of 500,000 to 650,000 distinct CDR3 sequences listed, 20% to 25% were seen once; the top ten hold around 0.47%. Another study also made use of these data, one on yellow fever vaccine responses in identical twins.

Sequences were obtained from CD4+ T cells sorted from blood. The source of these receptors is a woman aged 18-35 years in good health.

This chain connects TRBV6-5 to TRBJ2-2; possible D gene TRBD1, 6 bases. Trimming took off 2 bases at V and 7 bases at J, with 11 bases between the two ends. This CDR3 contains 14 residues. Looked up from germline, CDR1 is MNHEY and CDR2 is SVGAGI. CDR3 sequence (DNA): TGTGCCAGCAGTTACGGGACAATCCACGGGGAGCTGTTTTTT. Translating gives CASSYGTIHGELFF.

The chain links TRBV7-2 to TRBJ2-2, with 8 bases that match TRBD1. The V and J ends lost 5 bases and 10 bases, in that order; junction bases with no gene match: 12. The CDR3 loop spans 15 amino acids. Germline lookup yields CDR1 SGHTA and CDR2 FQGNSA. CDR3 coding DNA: TGTGCCAGCAGCAAGACAGGGGAACACCGGTCGGAGCTGTTTTTT. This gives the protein CASSKTGEHRSELFF.

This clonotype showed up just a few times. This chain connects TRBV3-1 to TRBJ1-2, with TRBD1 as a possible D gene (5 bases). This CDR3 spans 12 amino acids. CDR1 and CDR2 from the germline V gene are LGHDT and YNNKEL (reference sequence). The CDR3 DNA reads TGTGCGTCGGGGGAGAGGAACTATGGCTACACCTTC. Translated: CASGERNYGYTF.

CDR3 sequence: CSVARLAGGRGYEQYF. CDR3 nucleotide sequence: TGCAGCGTTGCACGGCTAGCGGGAGGGCGGGGGTACGAGCAGTACTTC. The genes are TRBV29-1 and TRBJ2-7; 12 positions agree with TRBD2. V was clipped by 4 bases and J by 4 bases; unmatched bases: 11. In germline, CDR1 is SQVTM, CDR2 ANQGSEA. The CDR3 has 16 amino acids.

The CDR3 protein is CASSPSEGRANEQFF. CDR3 nucleotides: TGTGCCAGCAGCCCAAGCGAAGGGAGGGCTAATGAGCAGTTCTTC. This chain links TRBV7-3 with TRBJ2-1, with 7 positions matching TRBD2. The CDR3 runs 15 residues. The V segment lost 5 bases and the J segment 7 bases; nucleotides outside the gene matches: 11. Germline CDR1 reads SGHTA; CDR2 reads FQGTGA. Variable domain in full (rest from reference TRBV7-3 and TRBJ2-1): GAGVSQTPSNKVTEKGKYVELRCDPISGHTALYWYRQSLGQGPEFLIYFQGTGAADDSGLPNDRFFAVRPEGSVSTLKIQRTERGDSAVYLCASSPSEGRANEQFFGPGTRLTVL.

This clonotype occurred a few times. The CDR3 here is CASSLPPRGGRVIDEQFF. The CDR3 region has the DNA TGTGCCAGCAGCCTCCCCCCCCGGGGCGGGAGGGTTATCGATGAGCAGTTCTTC. This chain joins TRBV3-1 and TRBJ2-1, with TRBD2 matching over 9 bases. CDR1 LGHDT and CDR2 YNNKEL come from the germline V gene (reference sequence). This CDR3 contains 18 residues. J was trimmed by 8 bases and V by 4 bases; bases with no gene match: 18.

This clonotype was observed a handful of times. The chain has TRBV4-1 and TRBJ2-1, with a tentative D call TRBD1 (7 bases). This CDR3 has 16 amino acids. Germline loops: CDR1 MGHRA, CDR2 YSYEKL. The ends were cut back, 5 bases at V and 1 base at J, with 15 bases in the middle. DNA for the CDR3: TGCGCCAGCAGCTCCCATGCGGGACAGTCCTACAATGAGCAGTTCTTC. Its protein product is CASSSHAGQSYNEQFF.

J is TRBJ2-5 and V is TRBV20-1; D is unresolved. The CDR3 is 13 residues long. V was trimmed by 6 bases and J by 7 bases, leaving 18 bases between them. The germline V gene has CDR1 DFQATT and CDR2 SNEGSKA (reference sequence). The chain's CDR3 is CSAPTRVGWTQYF. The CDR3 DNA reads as TGCAGTGCCCCTACTCGGGTGGGTTGGACCCAGTACTTC.

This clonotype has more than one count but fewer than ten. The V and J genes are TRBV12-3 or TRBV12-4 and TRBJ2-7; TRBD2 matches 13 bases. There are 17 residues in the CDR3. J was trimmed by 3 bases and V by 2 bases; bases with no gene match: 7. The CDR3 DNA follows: TGTGCCAGCAGTTTAAACTTAGGACTAGCGGGAGTCTACGAGCAGTACTTC. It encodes CASSLNLGLAGVYEQYF.

As DNA, the CDR3 is TGTGCCAGCAGCCTGGGACTAGTATACACCGGGGAGCTGTTTTTT. The encoded protein is CASSLGLVYTGELFF. V gene TRBV7-2 combines with J gene TRBJ2-2; TRBD2 matches 8 bases. The CDR3 spans 15 residues. CDR1 and CDR2 (germline): SGHTA, FQGNSA. V trimming: 5 bases; J trimming: 3 bases; junction bases outside the gene matches: 5.

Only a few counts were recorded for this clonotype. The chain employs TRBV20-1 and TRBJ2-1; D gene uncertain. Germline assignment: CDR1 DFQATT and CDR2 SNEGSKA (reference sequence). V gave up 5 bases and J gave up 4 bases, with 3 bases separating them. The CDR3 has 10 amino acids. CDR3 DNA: TGCAGTGCTCAATACAATGAGCAGTTCTTC. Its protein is CSAQYNEQFF.

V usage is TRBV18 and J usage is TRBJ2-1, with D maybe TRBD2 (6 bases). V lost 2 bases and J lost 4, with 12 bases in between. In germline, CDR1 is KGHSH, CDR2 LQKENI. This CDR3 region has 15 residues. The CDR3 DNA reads TGTGCCAGCTCACCAAGACTAGAGAGTTACAATGAGCAGTTCTTC. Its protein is CASSPRLESYNEQFF. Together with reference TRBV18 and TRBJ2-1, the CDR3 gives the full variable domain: NAGVMQNPRHLVRRRGQEARLRCSPMKGHSHVYWYRQLPEEGLKFMVYLQKENIIDESGMPKERFSAEFPKEGPSILRIQQVVRGDSAAYFCASSPRLESYNEQFFGPGTRLTVL.

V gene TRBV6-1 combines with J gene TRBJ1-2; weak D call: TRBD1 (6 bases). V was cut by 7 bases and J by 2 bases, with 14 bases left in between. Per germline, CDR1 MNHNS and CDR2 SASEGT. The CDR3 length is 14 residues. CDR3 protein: CASMENRANYGYTF. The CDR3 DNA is TGTGCCAGCATGGAGAACAGGGCAAACTATGGCTACACCTTC.

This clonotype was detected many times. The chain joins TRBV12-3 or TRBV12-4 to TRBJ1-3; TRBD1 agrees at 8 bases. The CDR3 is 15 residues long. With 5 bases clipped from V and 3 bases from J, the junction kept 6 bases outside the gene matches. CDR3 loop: CASSNTGGSGNTIYF. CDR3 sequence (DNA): TGTGCCAGCAGTAACACAGGGGGAAGTGGAAACACCATATATTTT.